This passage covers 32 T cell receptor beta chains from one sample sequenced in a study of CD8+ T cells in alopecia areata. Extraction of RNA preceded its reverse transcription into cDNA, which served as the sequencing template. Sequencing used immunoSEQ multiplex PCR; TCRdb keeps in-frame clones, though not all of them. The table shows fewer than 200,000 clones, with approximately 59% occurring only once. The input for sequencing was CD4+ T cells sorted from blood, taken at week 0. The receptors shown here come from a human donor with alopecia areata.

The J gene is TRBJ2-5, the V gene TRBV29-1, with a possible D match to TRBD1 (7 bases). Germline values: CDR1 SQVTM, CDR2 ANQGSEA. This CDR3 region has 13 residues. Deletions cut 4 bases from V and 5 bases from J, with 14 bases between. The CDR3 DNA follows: TGCAGCGTTGCGGAGGGGGCGGGTGAGACCCAGTACTTC. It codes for CSVAEGAGETQYF.

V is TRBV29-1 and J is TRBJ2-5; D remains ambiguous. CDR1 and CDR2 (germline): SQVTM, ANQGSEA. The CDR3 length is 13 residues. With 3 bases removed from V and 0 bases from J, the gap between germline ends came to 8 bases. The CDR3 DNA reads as TGCAGCGTTGATGGCAGAGACCAAGAGACCCAGTACTTC. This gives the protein CSVDGRDQETQYF.

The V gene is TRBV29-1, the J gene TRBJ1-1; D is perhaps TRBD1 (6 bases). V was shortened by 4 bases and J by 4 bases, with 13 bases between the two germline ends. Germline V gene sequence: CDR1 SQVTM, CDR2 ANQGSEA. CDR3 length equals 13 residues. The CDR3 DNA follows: TGCAGCGTTGGTAACAGGGTTGGCACTGAAGCTTTCTTT. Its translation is CSVGNRVGTEAFF.

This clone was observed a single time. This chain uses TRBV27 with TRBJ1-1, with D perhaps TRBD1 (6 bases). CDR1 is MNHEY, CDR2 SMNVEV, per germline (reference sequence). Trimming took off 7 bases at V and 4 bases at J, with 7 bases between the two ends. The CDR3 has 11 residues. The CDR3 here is CASTTGTEAFF. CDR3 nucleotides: TGTGCCAGCACGACAGGCACTGAAGCTTTCTTT.

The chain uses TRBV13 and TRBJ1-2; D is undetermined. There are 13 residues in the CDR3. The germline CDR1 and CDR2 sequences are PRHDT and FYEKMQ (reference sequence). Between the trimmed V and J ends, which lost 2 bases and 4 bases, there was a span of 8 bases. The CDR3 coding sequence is TGTGCCAGCAGCTTATTAGGCAGCTATGGCTACACCTTC. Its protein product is CASSLLGSYGYTF.

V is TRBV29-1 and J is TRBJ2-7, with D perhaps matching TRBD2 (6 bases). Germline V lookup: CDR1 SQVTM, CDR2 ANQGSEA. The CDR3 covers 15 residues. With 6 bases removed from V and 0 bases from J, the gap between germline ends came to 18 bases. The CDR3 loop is CSVGGMGLSSYEQYF. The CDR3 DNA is TGCAGCGTGGGGGGAATGGGACTTAGCTCCTACGAGCAGTACTTC.

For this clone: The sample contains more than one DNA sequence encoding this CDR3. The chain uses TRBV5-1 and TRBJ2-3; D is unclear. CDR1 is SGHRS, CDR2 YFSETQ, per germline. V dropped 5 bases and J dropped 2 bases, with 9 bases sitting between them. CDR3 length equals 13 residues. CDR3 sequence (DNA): TGCGCCAGCAGGCCAGGAACCACAGATACGCAGTATTTT. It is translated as CASRPGTTDTQYF.

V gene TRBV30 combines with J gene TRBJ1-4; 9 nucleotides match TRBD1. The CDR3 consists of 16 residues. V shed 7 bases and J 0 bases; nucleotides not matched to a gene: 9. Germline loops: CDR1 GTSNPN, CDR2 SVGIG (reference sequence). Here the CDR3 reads CALTPGQGATNEKLFF. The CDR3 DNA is TGTGCCTTGACTCCGGGACAGGGAGCAACTAATGAAAAACTGTTTTTT.

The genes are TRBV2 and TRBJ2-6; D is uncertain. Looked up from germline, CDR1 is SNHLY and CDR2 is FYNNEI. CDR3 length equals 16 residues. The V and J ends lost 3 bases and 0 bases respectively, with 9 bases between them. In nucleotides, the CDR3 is TGTGCCAGCAGTGACCCCGGGCGCTCTGGGGCCAACGTCCTGACTTTC. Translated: CASSDPGRSGANVLTF.

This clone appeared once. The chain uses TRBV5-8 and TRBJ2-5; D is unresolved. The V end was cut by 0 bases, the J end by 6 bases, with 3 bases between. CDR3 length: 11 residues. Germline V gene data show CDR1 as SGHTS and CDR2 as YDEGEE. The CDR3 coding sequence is TGTGCCAGCAGCTTGGAGAAGACCCAGTACTTC. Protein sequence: CASSLEKTQYF.

CDR3: CSAAQMGRNEKLFF. As DNA, the CDR3 is TGCAGCGCCGCGCAAATGGGGCGAAATGAAAAACTGTTTTTT. The chain combines TRBV29-1 with TRBJ1-4; D might be TRBD1 (5 bases). V was clipped by 7 bases and J by 5 bases, with 17 bases between them. The CDR3 is 14 residues long. Germline CDR1 SQVTM, CDR2 ANQGSEA. Based on the CDR3 plus reference TRBV29-1 and TRBJ1-4, the full variable domain is SAVISQKPSRDICQRGTSLTIQCQVDSQVTMMFWYRQQPGQSLTLIATANQGSEATYESGFVIDKFPISRPNLTFSTLTVSNMSPEDSSIYLCSAAQMGRNEKLFFGSGTQLSVL.

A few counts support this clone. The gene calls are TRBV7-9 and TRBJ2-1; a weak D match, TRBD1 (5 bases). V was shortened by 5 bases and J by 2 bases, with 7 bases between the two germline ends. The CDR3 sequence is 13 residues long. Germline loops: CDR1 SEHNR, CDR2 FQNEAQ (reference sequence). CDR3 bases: TGTGCCAGCAGCCTGGACACCTACAATGAGCAGTTCTTC. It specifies CASSLDTYNEQFF. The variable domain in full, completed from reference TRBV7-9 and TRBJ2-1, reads DTGVSQNPRHKITKRGQNVTFRCDPISEHNRLYWYRQTLGQGPEFLTYFQNEAQLEKSRLLSDRFSAERPKGSFSTLEIQRTEQGDSAMYLCASSLDTYNEQFFGPGTRLTVL.

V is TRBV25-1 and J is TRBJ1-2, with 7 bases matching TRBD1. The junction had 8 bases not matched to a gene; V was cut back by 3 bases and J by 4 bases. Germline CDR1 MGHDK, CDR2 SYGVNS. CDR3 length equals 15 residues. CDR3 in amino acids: CASSDLRGLGYGYTF. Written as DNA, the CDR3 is TGTGCCAGCAGTGACTTAAGGGGGCTCGGCTATGGCTACACCTTC.

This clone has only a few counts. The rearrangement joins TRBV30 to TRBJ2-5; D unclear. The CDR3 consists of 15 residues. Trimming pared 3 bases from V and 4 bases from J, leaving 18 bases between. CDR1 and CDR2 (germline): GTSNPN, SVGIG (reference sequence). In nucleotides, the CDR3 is TGTGCCTGGAGAGGTGTGCGGAATCATAGAGAGACCCAGTACTTC. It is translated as CAWRGVRNHRETQYF.

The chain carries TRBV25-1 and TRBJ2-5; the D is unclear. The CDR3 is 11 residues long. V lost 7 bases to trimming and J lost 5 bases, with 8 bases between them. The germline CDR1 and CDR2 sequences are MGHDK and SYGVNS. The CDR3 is CASKFGETQYF. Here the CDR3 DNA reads TGTGCCAGCAAATTCGGGGAGACCCAGTACTTC.

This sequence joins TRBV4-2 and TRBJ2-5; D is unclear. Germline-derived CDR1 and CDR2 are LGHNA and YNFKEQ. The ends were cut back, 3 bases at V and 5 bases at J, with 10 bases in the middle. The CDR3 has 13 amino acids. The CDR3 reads CASSQVARETQYF. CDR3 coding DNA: TGTGCCAGCAGCCAGGTAGCTCGGGAGACCCAGTACTTC.

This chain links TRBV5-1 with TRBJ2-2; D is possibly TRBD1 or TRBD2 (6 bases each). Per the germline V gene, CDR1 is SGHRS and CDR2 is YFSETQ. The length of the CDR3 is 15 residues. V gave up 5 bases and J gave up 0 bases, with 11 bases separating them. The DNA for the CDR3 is TGCGCCAGCAGTTGGGGGGCCTCGAACACCGGGGAGCTGTTTTTT. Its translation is CASSWGASNTGELFF. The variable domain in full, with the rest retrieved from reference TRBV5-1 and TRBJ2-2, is KAGVTQTPRYLIKTRGQQVTLSCSPISGHRSVSWYQQTPGQGLQFLFEYFSETQRNKGNFPGRFSGRQFSNSRSEMNVSTLELGDSALYLCASSWGASNTGELFFGEGSRLTVL.

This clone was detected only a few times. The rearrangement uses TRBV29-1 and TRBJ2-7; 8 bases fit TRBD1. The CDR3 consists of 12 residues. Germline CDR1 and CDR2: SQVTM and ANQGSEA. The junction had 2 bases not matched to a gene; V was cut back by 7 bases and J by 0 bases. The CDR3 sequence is CSAGGSSYEQYF. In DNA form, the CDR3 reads TGCAGCGCAGGGGGCAGCTCCTACGAGCAGTACTTC.

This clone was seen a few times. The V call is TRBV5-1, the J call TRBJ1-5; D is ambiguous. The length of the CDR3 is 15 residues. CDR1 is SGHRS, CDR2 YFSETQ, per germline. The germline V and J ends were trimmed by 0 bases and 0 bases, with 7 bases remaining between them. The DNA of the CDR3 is TGCGCCAGCAGCTTGGATGGTCGTAGCAATCAGCCCCAGCATTTT. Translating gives CASSLDGRSNQPQHF. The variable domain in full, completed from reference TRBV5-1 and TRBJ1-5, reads KAGVTQTPRYLIKTRGQQVTLSCSPISGHRSVSWYQQTPGQGLQFLFEYFSETQRNKGNFPGRFSGRQFSNSRSEMNVSTLELGDSALYLCASSLDGRSNQPQHFGDGTRLSIL.

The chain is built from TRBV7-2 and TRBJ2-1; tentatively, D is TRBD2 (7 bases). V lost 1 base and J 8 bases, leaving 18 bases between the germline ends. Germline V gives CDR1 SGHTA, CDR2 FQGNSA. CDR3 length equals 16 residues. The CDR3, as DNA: TGTGCCAGCAGCTTAGTTGGTGGGGGGGCACCCGATGAGCAGTTCTTC. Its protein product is CASSLVGGGAPDEQFF.

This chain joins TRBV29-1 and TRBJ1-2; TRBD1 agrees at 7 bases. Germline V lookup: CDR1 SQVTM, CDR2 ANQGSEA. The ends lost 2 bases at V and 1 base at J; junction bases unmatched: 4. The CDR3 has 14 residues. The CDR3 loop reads CSVEYAGGNYGYTF. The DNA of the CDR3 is TGCAGCGTTGAATACGCAGGGGGTAACTATGGCTACACCTTC.

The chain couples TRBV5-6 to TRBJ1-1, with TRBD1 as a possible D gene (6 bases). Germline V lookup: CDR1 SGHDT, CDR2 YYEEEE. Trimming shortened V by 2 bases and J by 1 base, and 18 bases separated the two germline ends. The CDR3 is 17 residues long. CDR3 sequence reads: CASSLQGRTPSNTEAFF. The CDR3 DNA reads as TGTGCCAGCAGCTTACAGGGCCGCACCCCTTCGAACACTGAAGCTTTCTTT.

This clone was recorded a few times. DNA of the CDR3: TGCGCCAGCAGCCAAGATGCCCACGGTATCTGGACAGAAACCTACGAGCAGTACTTC. Protein product: CASSQDAHGIWTETYEQYF. The V call is TRBV4-1, the J call TRBJ2-7, with D maybe TRBD1 (6 bases). V was trimmed by 0 bases and J by 2 bases, leaving 23 bases between them. Per germline, CDR1 MGHRA and CDR2 YSYEKL. The CDR3 runs to 19 residues.

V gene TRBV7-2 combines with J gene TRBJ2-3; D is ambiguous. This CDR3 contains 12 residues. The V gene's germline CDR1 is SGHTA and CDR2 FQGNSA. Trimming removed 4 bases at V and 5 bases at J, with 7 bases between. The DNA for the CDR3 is TGTGCCAGCAGCTCGCAGCGAGATACGCAGTATTTT. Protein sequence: CASSSQRDTQYF.

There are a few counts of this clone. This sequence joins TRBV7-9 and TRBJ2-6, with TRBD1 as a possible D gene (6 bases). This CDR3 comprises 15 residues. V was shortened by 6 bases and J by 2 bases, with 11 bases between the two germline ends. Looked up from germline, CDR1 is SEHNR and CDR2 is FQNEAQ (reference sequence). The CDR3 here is CASRDSGAGANVLTF. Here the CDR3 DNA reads TGTGCCAGCAGGGATTCAGGGGCTGGGGCCAACGTCCTGACTTTC.

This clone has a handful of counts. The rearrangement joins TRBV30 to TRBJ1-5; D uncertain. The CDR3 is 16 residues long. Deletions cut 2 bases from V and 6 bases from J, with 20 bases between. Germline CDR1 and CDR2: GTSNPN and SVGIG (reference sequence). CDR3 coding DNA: TGTGCCTGGAGTACCAGGAGCGTGCCTGTAGGTCAGCCCCAGCATTTT. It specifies CAWSTRSVPVGQPQHF.

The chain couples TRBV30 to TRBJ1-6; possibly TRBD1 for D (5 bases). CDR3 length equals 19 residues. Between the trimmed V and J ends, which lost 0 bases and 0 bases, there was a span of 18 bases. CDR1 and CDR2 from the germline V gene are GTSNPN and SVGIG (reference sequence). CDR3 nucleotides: TGTGCCTGGAGTGTACCATTTCAAGGTGGGGGCTCCTATAATTCACCCCTCCACTTT. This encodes CAWSVPFQGGGSYNSPLHF.

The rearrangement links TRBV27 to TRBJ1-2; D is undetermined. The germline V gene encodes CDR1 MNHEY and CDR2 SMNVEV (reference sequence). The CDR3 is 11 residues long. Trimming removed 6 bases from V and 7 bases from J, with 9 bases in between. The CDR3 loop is CASRSSGGYTF. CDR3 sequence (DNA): TGTGCCAGCAGATCAAGCGGTGGCTACACCTTC.

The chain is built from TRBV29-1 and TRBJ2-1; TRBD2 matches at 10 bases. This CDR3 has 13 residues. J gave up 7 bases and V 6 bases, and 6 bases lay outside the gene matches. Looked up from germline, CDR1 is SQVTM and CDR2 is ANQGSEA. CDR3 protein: CSVVAGGGNEQFF. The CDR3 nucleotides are TGCAGCGTAGTAGCGGGGGGCGGAAATGAGCAGTTCTTC.

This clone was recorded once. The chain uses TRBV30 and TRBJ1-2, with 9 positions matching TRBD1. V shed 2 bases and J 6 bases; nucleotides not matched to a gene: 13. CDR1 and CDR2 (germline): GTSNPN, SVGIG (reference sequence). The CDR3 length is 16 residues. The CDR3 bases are TGTGCCTGGAGTCTATTTTACCGGGACAGGGACAATGGCTACACCTTC. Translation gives CAWSLFYRDRDNGYTF.

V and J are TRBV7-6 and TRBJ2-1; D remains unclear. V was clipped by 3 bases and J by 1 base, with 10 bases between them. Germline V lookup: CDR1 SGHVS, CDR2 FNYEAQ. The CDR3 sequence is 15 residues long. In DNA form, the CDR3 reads TGTGCCAGCAGCTTCGGTGTGGGATCCTACAATGAGCAGTTCTTC. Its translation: CASSFGVGSYNEQFF.

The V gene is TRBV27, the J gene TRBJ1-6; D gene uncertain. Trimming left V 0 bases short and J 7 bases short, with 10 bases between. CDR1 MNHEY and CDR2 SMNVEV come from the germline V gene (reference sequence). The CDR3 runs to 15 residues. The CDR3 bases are TGTGCCAGCAGTTTATCGGATCAAGGAAATTCACCCCTCCACTTT. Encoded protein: CASSLSDQGNSPLHF.